The T cell receptor (beta chain) described here comes from a study of T cell clonotyping in hematopoietic cell transplantation. To note about this clone: Its antigen remains unknown.

V shed 1 base and J shed 4 bases, with 16 bases lying between them. The V gene's germline CDR1 is SEHNR and CDR2 FQNEAQ (reference sequence). The CDR3 covers 17 residues. Study-wide findings and caveats: Pathologically expanded recipient clonotypes increased progressively from day 30 to day 180 as diversity fell.

The time point: recipient sample about 28 days before transplant, after cytoreduction. Samples: about 28 days before transplant, then days 30, 100 and 180 after. Repertoires were generated with immunoSEQ multiplex PCR, while TCRdb's copy carries only in-frame clones and drops some. The sample consists of about 11,000 clones, about 92% of them appearing once. The input for sequencing was peripheral blood mononuclear cells, taken before stem cell transplant. This chain connects TRBV7-9 to TRBJ1-4; unclear D gene. The clonotype comes from a woman in her thirties or forties with acute myeloid leukemia. Some clones in this sample may be carry-over from other donors' samples. For the CDR3, the DNA is TGTGCCAGCAGCTTAGGGAATTGGAATGCCGATAATGAAAAACTGTTTTTT. This encodes CASSLGNWNADNEKLFF.